Listed below are T cell receptor beta chains from one sample, sequenced in a study of cytomegalovirus exposure and HLA in healthy donors. Sequenced by immunoSEQ multiplex PCR; TCRdb stores in-frame clones only, minus some. The sample has 130,000 to 150,000 clones, about three quarters seen once; the top ten hold around 13%. The sample consisted of PBMCs. The source of these receptors is a man aged 40-55 years in good health and CMV-seropositive. CDR3s include the opening cysteine and the closing phenylalanine or tryptophan. D genes are given only for firm matches. Rows give clone size only sometimes, using once, few, many, or a class for an expanded clone.

v_gene,abundance,j_gene,d_gene,CDR3nt,CDR3aa
TRBV11-2,.,TRBJ2-1,TRBD2,TGTGCCAGCAGCCTGGGACTAAACAATGAGCAGTTCTTC,CASSLGLNNEQFF
TRBV30,.,TRBJ2-7,TRBD1,TGTGCCTGGAGTGGGACAGGGGGATTCCCCTACGAGCAGTACTTC,CAWSGTGGFPYEQYF
TRBV9,once,TRBJ2-2,.,TGTGCCAGCAGCGCTCTGACAGGTATCGGGGAGCTGTTTTTT,CASSALTGIGELFF
TRBV6-6,few,TRBJ1-4,.,TGTGCCAGCAATGGGGGGATGAGATATGAAAAACTGTTTTTT,CASNGGMRYEKLFF
TRBV4-1,.,TRBJ1-5,.,TGCGCCAGCAGCCAAGAGATGACAGGCCACAATCAGCCCCAGCATTTT,CASSQEMTGHNQPQHF
TRBV5-4,.,TRBJ2-1,TRBD1,TGTGCCAGCAGCCCTACACAAATGGGACAGGTAAACAATGAGCAGTTCTTC,CASSPTQMGQVNNEQFF
TRBV5-1,.,TRBJ2-1,.,TGCGCCAGCTCAGACAGGAGCTCCTACAATGAGCAGTTCTTC,CASSDRSSYNEQFF
TRBV5-1,.,TRBJ2-3,TRBD2,TGCGCCAGCGCACCCACGACTAGCGGAAACACAGATACGCAGTATTTT,CASAPTTSGNTDTQYF
TRBV15,few,TRBJ2-7,TRBD1,TGTGCCACCAGCAGAGATAAGGGGACAGGGGTCGAGCAGTACTTC,CATSRDKGTGVEQYF
TRBV4-3,.,TRBJ1-1,.,TGCGCCAGCAGCCAAGGGAGGACTGAAGCTTTCTTT,CASSQGRTEAFF
TRBV4-3,.,TRBJ2-7,.,TGCGCCAGCAGCCAAGATTACTCAAATGAACCCTACGAGCAGTACTTC,CASSQDYSNEPYEQYF
TRBV19,.,TRBJ1-5,.,TGTGCCAGTAGTATAGCGGGTTTAGGCAATCAGCCCCAGCATTTT,CASSIAGLGNQPQHF
TRBV7-9,.,TRBJ1-2,.,.,CASLTVGTGAHLTF
TRBV19,.,TRBJ1-5,TRBD1,TGTGCCAGTAGTATTCTCCCGGGACAGGGGAATCAGCCCCAGCATTTT,CASSILPGQGNQPQHF
TRBV7-9,.,TRBJ1-4,.,TGTGCCAGCAGCTTTGGGGGGGAAAAACTGTTTTTT,CASSFGGEKLFF
TRBV10-3,.,TRBJ1-2,TRBD1,TGTGCCATCAGTGAGTCAATTTGGGGGACAGGCCCTTTC,CAISESIWGTGPF
TRBV6-1,.,TRBJ1-1,TRBD1,TGTGCCAGCTCATTGACAGGGGCACTCATGGTGGCTTTCTTT,CASSLTGALMVAFF
TRBV5-1,.,TRBJ2-7,.,TGCGCCAGCAGCGGACCGCCGGGGGCCTACGAGCAGTACTTC,CASSGPPGAYEQYF
TRBV5-8,.,TRBJ2-1,.,TGTGCCAGCACGCGAGCGGAGCTGGGCAATGAGCAGTTCTTC,CASTRAELGNEQFF
TRBV4-3,.,TRBJ2-2,TRBD1,TGCGCCAGCGGTAGACAGGGGTTCGGCGGGGAGCTGTTTTTT,CASGRQGFGGELFF
TRBV28,.,TRBJ1-2,TRBD1,TGTGCCAGCAGAATAATCGGGACAGGGGGCCTCGCGTATGGCTACACCTTC,CASRIIGTGGLAYGYTF
TRBV19,.,TRBJ1-3,.,TGTGCCAGTAGCTTCAGCCCCCTAGCCAACTCTGGAAACACCATATATTTT,CASSFSPLANSGNTIYF
TRBV6-5,.,TRBJ2-7,.,TGTGCCAGCAACCAGGGGGGCGAGCAGTACTTC,CASNQGGEQYF
TRBV5-6,.,TRBJ1-5,.,TGTGCCAGCAGCCTCGGGATGCCAAGCAATCAGCCCCAGCATTTT,CASSLGMPSNQPQHF
TRBV10-3,.,TRBJ2-1,TRBD2,TGTGCCATCAGTGACCCTAGCGGGAATAGTGAGCAGTTCTTC,CAISDPSGNSEQFF
TRBV9,.,TRBJ2-7,TRBD1,TGTGCCAGCAGCGTAGGGGACAGGGGTTACGAGCAGTACTTC,CASSVGDRGYEQYF
TRBV10-3,.,TRBJ1-5,.,TGTGCCATCAGCCTCGACAGGAGTAGCAATCAGCCCCAGCATTTT,CAISLDRSSNQPQHF
TRBV5-4,.,TRBJ2-7,TRBD2,TGTGCCAGCAGCTTGGTTGGGCGGGGGACTGTCAAGTGGGACGAGCAGTACTTC,CASSLVGRGTVKWDEQYF
TRBV7-9,once,TRBJ1-3,.,TGTGCCAGCAGCTTATTGGTCCAGGGTCAGGACACCATATATTTT,CASSLLVQGQDTIYF
TRBV28,few,TRBJ2-7,TRBD1,TGTGCCACCCAAGACAGGGTCGGCTACGAGCAGTACTTC,CATQDRVGYEQYF
TRBV7-2,.,TRBJ2-7,TRBD2,TGTGCCAGCAGCCCAGCGGGACTCCCTACCTACGAGCAGTACTTC,CASSPAGLPTYEQYF
TRBV27,.,TRBJ2-5,TRBD1,TGTGCCAGCAGCCCCCCCAGGGGACAGGGACTTGAAGAGACCCAGTACTTC,CASSPPRGQGLEETQYF
TRBV5-6,.,TRBJ2-1,TRBD2,TGTGCCAGCAGCTTTGGCGGGAGCTCCTACAATGAGCAGTTCTTC,CASSFGGSSYNEQFF
TRBV18,.,TRBJ1-1,.,TGTGCCAGCTCACCGGGATCCAGGGGCACTGAAGCTTTCTTT,CASSPGSRGTEAFF
TRBV9,.,TRBJ2-3,TRBD2,TGTGCCAGCAGCGCCCGTTCGGGGGGGACAGATACGCAGTATTTT,CASSARSGGTDTQYF
TRBV7-9,few,TRBJ2-2,.,TGTGCCAGCAGCCCGAGAACTAGCGGGGAGCTGTTTTTT,CASSPRTSGELFF
TRBV27,once,TRBJ2-7,.,TGTGCCAGCAGAGGGAGGAGCTCCTACGAGCAGTACTTC,CASRGRSSYEQYF
TRBV19,.,TRBJ2-5,TRBD2,TGTGCCAGTAGTATGGTGGGTAGCGGGGCAGAGACCCAGTACTTC,CASSMVGSGAETQYF
TRBV5-5,.,TRBJ2-7,TRBD1,TGTGCCAGCAGCTTTGGACAGGGACCTTACGAGCAGTACTTC,CASSFGQGPYEQYF
TRBV2,.,TRBJ2-1,.,TGTGCCAGCAAAGTCAGTTCTCGCAACAATGAGCAGTTCTTC,CASKVSSRNNEQFF
TRBV7-2,.,TRBJ2-5,TRBD2,TGTGCCAGCAGCCGTCTAGCGGGATTGGAGACCCAGTACTTC,CASSRLAGLETQYF
TRBV10-3,once,TRBJ1-3,.,TGTGCCATCAGTCAGGGGAGCTCTGGAAACACCATATATTTT,CAISQGSSGNTIYF
TRBV10-2,few,TRBJ1-2,.,TGCGCCAGCAGTGATCAGGGATACTATGGCTACACCTTC,CASSDQGYYGYTF
TRBV19,.,TRBJ1-3,.,TGTGCCAGTAGTATAATCGCGGGCCTCGGAAACACCATATATTTT,CASSIIAGLGNTIYF
TRBV5-5,few,TRBJ1-6,.,TGTGCCAGCAGCTCTTGGACGACAGGCTATAATTCACCCCTCCACTTT,CASSSWTTGYNSPLHF
TRBV11-1,.,TRBJ2-1,TRBD2,TGTGCCAGCAGCCCAGGGGGACTAGCGGGACCTGAGCAGTTCTTC,CASSPGGLAGPEQFF
TRBV10-3,.,TRBJ1-3,.,TGTGCCATCAGTGAGCAGGAACGCTCTGGAAACACCATATATTTT,CAISEQERSGNTIYF
TRBV5-1,.,TRBJ2-7,TRBD1,TGCGCCAGCAGCACCGGGACAGGGAACGCCCACGAGCAGTACTTC,CASSTGTGNAHEQYF